The rows below give T cell receptor beta chains drawn from one sample of a study of monozygotic twins with cystic fibrosis. The data were produced by immunoSEQ multiplex PCR, yet TCRdb's version contains in-frame clones alone and is incomplete. The sample lists tens of thousands of clones; approximately 96% were seen once. Sequencing input: blood. All receptors come from a girl aged 2-15 years with cystic fibrosis. CDR3s include the opening cysteine and the closing phenylalanine or tryptophan. The order of the fields is CDR3 protein, V gene, J gene, CDR3 length.

cdr3_aa: CASQPLTGSEAFF; v_call: TRBV27; j_call: TRBJ1-1; cdr3_length: 13
cdr3_aa: CSCREGETQYF; v_call: TRBV29-1; j_call: TRBJ2-5; cdr3_length: 11
cdr3_aa: CASSDYRELDEKLFF; v_call: TRBV25-1; j_call: TRBJ1-4; cdr3_length: 15
cdr3_aa: CAWSKGWSTGWTYQETQYF; v_call: TRBV30; j_call: TRBJ2-5; cdr3_length: 19
cdr3_aa: CASSLVLGLEDTEAFF; v_call: TRBV5-6; j_call: TRBJ1-1; cdr3_length: 16
cdr3_aa: CASSRTSGILTGELFF; v_call: TRBV7-2; j_call: TRBJ2-2; cdr3_length: 16
cdr3_aa: CASSWLRGNEQFF; v_call: TRBV11-3; j_call: TRBJ2-1; cdr3_length: 13
cdr3_aa: CSVMGREVMNEQFF; v_call: TRBV29-1; j_call: TRBJ2-1; cdr3_length: 14
cdr3_aa: CASSPPNPPEEYF; v_call: TRBV5-1; j_call: TRBJ2-7; cdr3_length: 13
cdr3_aa: CASSFRQLGYTF; v_call: TRBV7-9; j_call: TRBJ1-2; cdr3_length: 12
cdr3_aa: CASSSTTGYTEAFF; v_call: TRBV5-1; j_call: TRBJ1-1; cdr3_length: 14
cdr3_aa: CAISEGPGDTQYF; v_call: TRBV10-3; j_call: TRBJ2-3; cdr3_length: 13
cdr3_aa: CASSTHSRGPPNQPQHF; v_call: TRBV5-4; j_call: TRBJ1-5; cdr3_length: 17
cdr3_aa: CAISDQGGLGEQYF; v_call: TRBV10-3; j_call: TRBJ2-7; cdr3_length: 14
cdr3_aa: CASSSPDRFRYGYTF; v_call: TRBV5-6; j_call: TRBJ1-2; cdr3_length: 15
cdr3_aa: CAISADTSNQPQHF; v_call: TRBV10-3; j_call: TRBJ1-5; cdr3_length: 14
cdr3_aa: CASSRGPTGEGETQYF; v_call: TRBV9; j_call: TRBJ2-5; cdr3_length: 16
cdr3_aa: CASSLIAGGEPQHF; v_call: TRBV5-8; j_call: TRBJ1-5; cdr3_length: 14
cdr3_aa: CASRSSGRVDTQYF; v_call: TRBV6-5; j_call: TRBJ2-3; cdr3_length: 14
cdr3_aa: CAISRDQPQHF; v_call: TRBV10-3; j_call: TRBJ1-5; cdr3_length: 11
cdr3_aa: CASAERERPDTQYF; v_call: TRBV5-1; j_call: TRBJ2-3; cdr3_length: 14
cdr3_aa: CASSPSVAGTGSPNPLYEQYF; v_call: TRBV18; j_call: TRBJ2-7; cdr3_length: 21
cdr3_aa: CASSSPPGRGSGEQYF; v_call: TRBV28; j_call: TRBJ2-7; cdr3_length: 16
cdr3_aa: CASSLGTGGGTDTQYF; v_call: TRBV5-1; j_call: TRBJ2-3; cdr3_length: 16
cdr3_aa: CASRATGTTNTEAFF; v_call: TRBV5-1; j_call: TRBJ1-1; cdr3_length: 15
cdr3_aa: CASSLMGGEQYF; v_call: TRBV11-2; j_call: TRBJ2-7; cdr3_length: 12
cdr3_aa: CASSTPRQGGNQPQHF; v_call: TRBV7-7; j_call: TRBJ1-5; cdr3_length: 16
cdr3_aa: CAWSVLGIEQYF; v_call: TRBV30; j_call: TRBJ2-7; cdr3_length: 12
cdr3_aa: CASSIGAGRYDTQYF; v_call: TRBV19; j_call: TRBJ2-3; cdr3_length: 15
cdr3_aa: CARSPKAFF; v_call: TRBV5-3; j_call: TRBJ1-1; cdr3_length: 9
cdr3_aa: CASSQTGYEQYF; v_call: TRBV7-9; j_call: TRBJ2-7; cdr3_length: 12
cdr3_aa: CASSLARLAGGPHEQYF; v_call: TRBV7-8; j_call: TRBJ2-7; cdr3_length: 17
cdr3_aa: CASSLKGSTGGLYGYTF; v_call: TRBV5-6; j_call: TRBJ1-2; cdr3_length: 17
cdr3_aa: CAWSVARPGTEAFF; v_call: TRBV30; j_call: TRBJ1-1; cdr3_length: 14
cdr3_aa: CAWSVGPEQYF; v_call: TRBV30; j_call: TRBJ2-7; cdr3_length: 11
cdr3_aa: CATLLRFLTGPSDYGYTF; v_call: TRBV28; j_call: TRBJ1-2; cdr3_length: 18
cdr3_aa: CAWRLGGADYGYTF; v_call: TRBV30; j_call: TRBJ1-2; cdr3_length: 14
cdr3_aa: CSVEDPLGTGGATEAFF; v_call: TRBV29-1; j_call: TRBJ1-1; cdr3_length: 17
cdr3_aa: CASSFVGRPFYGYTF; v_call: TRBV27; j_call: TRBJ1-2; cdr3_length: 15
cdr3_aa: CASRQTGAPFNEKLFF; v_call: TRBV28; j_call: TRBJ1-4; cdr3_length: 16
cdr3_aa: CASSSGTGVGNEQFF; v_call: TRBV4-2; j_call: TRBJ2-1; cdr3_length: 15
cdr3_aa: CASSPPILLGEKLFF; v_call: TRBV28; j_call: TRBJ1-4; cdr3_length: 15
cdr3_aa: CASSPPLPSGRVNTGELFF; v_call: TRBV27; j_call: TRBJ2-2; cdr3_length: 19
cdr3_aa: CASSSGPGETQYF; v_call: TRBV5-1; j_call: TRBJ2-5; cdr3_length: 13
cdr3_aa: CASSSPTETYNEQFF; v_call: TRBV28; j_call: TRBJ2-1; cdr3_length: 15
cdr3_aa: CASSLDRGYSGANVLTF; v_call: TRBV5-6; j_call: TRBJ2-6; cdr3_length: 17
cdr3_aa: CASSLYPYNEQFF; v_call: TRBV7-7; j_call: TRBJ2-1; cdr3_length: 13
cdr3_aa: CASTPLGSGNTIYF; v_call: TRBV6-5; j_call: TRBJ1-3; cdr3_length: 14
cdr3_aa: CASSEEGGSRYEQYF; v_call: TRBV2; j_call: TRBJ2-7; cdr3_length: 15
cdr3_aa: CASRATLSGRNEQFF; v_call: TRBV6-1; j_call: TRBJ2-1; cdr3_length: 15
cdr3_aa: CASRQFRSLLDTDQPYEQYF; v_call: TRBV27; j_call: TRBJ2-7; cdr3_length: 20
cdr3_aa: CASSLEPGLAGTDTQYF; v_call: TRBV5-1; j_call: TRBJ2-3; cdr3_length: 17
cdr3_aa: CASSFDQGPLFYEQYF; v_call: TRBV7-9; j_call: TRBJ2-7; cdr3_length: 16
cdr3_aa: CASSATEGRGYTF; v_call: TRBV19; j_call: TRBJ1-2; cdr3_length: 13
cdr3_aa: CASSYLGPRGEAEAFF; v_call: TRBV6-5; j_call: TRBJ1-1; cdr3_length: 16